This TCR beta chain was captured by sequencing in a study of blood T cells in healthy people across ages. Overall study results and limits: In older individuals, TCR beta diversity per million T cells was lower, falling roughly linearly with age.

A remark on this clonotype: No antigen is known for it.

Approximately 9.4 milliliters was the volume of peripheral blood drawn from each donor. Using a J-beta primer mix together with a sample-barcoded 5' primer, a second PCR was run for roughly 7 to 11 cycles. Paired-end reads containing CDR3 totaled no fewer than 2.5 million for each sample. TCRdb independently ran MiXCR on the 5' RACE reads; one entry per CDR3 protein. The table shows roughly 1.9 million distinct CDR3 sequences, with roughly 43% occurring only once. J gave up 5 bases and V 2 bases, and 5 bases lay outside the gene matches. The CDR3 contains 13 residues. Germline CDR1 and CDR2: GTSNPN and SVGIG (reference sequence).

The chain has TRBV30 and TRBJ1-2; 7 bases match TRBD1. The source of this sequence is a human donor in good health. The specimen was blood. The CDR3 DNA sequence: TGTGCCTGGAGTTTGAGCAGGGGGTATGGCTACACCTTC. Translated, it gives CAWSLSRGYGYTF.